Shown below are 25 T cell receptor beta chains from a single sample sequenced in a study of blood T cell repertoires in COVID-19. Profiled with immunoSEQ multiplex PCR; TCRdb holds only in-frame clones, not every one. In the table there are around 200,000 clones, more than 75% of which are singletons. Sequencing was performed on peripheral blood. These receptors all come from a man in his 60s who had recovered from COVID-19.

The chain joins TRBV9 to TRBJ1-2; D call uncertain. CDR1 is SGDLS, CDR2 YYNGEE, per germline. V lost 0 bases and J lost 6, with 12 bases in between. This CDR3 is built from 14 residues. As DNA, the CDR3 is TGTGCCAGCAGCGTAGCCCCCAGGTCAGATGGCTACACCTTC. Protein sequence: CASSVAPRSDGYTF.

The chain joins TRBV29-1 to TRBJ1-1, with a possible D match to TRBD1 (5 bases). Germline CDR1 reads SQVTM; CDR2 reads ANQGSEA. The CDR3 sequence is 12 residues long. With 5 bases removed from V and 7 bases from J, the gap between germline ends came to 14 bases. The DNA of the CDR3 is TGCAGCGTTAGGCAGGGTAGGGGTGAAGCTTTCTTT. Translated, it gives CSVRQGRGEAFF. Variable domain in full (rest from reference TRBV29-1 and TRBJ1-1): SAVISQKPSRDICQRGTSLTIQCQVDSQVTMMFWYRQQPGQSLTLIATANQGSEATYESGFVIDKFPISRPNLTFSTLTVSNMSPEDSSIYLCSVRQGRGEAFFGQGTRLTVV.

This chain joins TRBV10-1 and TRBJ2-4; tentative D call: TRBD2 (6 bases). The CDR3 loop spans 13 amino acids. Looked up from germline, CDR1 is WNHNN and CDR2 is SYGVQD (reference sequence). Trimming removed 5 bases from V and 8 bases from J, with 13 bases in between. The CDR3 nucleotides are TGCGCCAGCAGTACCTGGCGGGGCGACATTCAGTACTTC. Amino acid sequence: CASSTWRGDIQYF.

The V and J genes are TRBV12-5 and TRBJ1-6; a possible D gene is TRBD1 (5 bases). This CDR3 is built from 14 residues. In germline, CDR1 is LGHNT, CDR2 FRNRAP. Trimming took off 3 bases at V and 14 bases at J, with 17 bases between the two ends. Here the CDR3 reads CASGLGSLGLTLHF. In DNA form, the CDR3 reads TGTGCTAGTGGTTTAGGGTCCTTGGGGCTCACCCTCCACTTT.

The chain uses TRBV11-3 and TRBJ1-1; 7 nucleotides align to TRBD1. CDR3 length: 13 amino acids. J lost 8 bases, V lost 5 bases, and 8 bases had no gene match. Germline CDR1 reads SGHNT; CDR2 reads YENEEA. CDR3 region: CASSHRQGPEAFF. In DNA, the CDR3 is TGTGCCAGCAGCCATCGACAGGGCCCAGAAGCTTTCTTT.

V is TRBV25-1 and J is TRBJ2-3, with D uncertain. The CDR3 spans 15 residues. CDR1 is MGHDK, CDR2 SYGVNS, per germline. V gave up 7 bases and J gave up 5 bases, with 19 bases separating them. CDR3 in amino acids: CASNLDSPVQDTQYF. The CDR3 DNA is TGTGCCAGCAACTTGGATAGCCCAGTTCAAGATACGCAGTATTTT.

The chain recombines TRBV2 with TRBJ1-5; D might be TRBD1 (5 bases). V dropped 3 bases and J dropped 4 bases, with 10 bases sitting between them. The CDR3 is 14 residues long. Germline assignment: CDR1 SNHLY and CDR2 FYNNEI. The CDR3 loop is CASSEAGRNQPQHF. The DNA of the CDR3 is TGTGCCAGCAGTGAGGCAGGGCGGAATCAGCCCCAGCATTTT.

The chain combines TRBV10-3 with TRBJ1-1; possible D gene TRBD1, 5 bases. In germline, CDR1 is ENHRY, CDR2 SYGVKD. The V and J ends lost 5 bases and 2 bases respectively, with 18 bases between them. CDR3 length equals 16 residues. The CDR3 DNA is TGTGCCATCAGTTCCTCCTCCACAGGTACTAACACTGAAGCTTTCTTT. As protein: CAISSSSTGTNTEAFF.

V and J are TRBV11-2 and TRBJ2-1, with D tentatively TRBD2 (6 bases). The CDR3 runs 14 residues. The germline gives CDR1 SGHAT, CDR2 FQNNGV. V shed 5 bases and J shed 9 bases, with 17 bases lying between them. The CDR3 spells CASSVEGRGSEQFF. CDR3 coding DNA: TGTGCCAGCAGCGTGGAGGGACGGGGGAGTGAGCAGTTCTTC.

The rearrangement links TRBV5-4 to TRBJ2-1; 8 bases map to TRBD2. CDR1 is SGHNT, CDR2 YYREEE, per germline (reference sequence). This CDR3 has 16 amino acids. Unmatched junction bases numbered 8, after V lost 4 bases and J lost 2 bases. The CDR3 is CASSPGVAGTYNEQFF. The CDR3 region has the DNA TGTGCCAGCAGCCCCGGGGTAGCGGGGACCTACAATGAGCAGTTCTTC. The full variable domain, in which reference TRBV5-4 and TRBJ2-1 provide the parts outside the CDR3, is ETGVTQSPTHLIKTRGQQVTLRCSSQSGHNTVSWYQQALGQGPQFIFQYYREEENGRGNFPPRFSGLQFPNYSSELNVNALELDDSALYLCASSPGVAGTYNEQFFGPGTRLTVL.

The V and J genes are TRBV19 and TRBJ2-2; D not resolved. The V gene's germline CDR1 is LNHDA and CDR2 SQIVND (reference sequence). The V and J ends lost 2 bases and 5 bases respectively, with 15 bases between them. The CDR3 totals 16 residues. In nucleotides, the CDR3 is TGTGCCAGTAGTATAATCTGGGCCACATTGACCGGGGAGCTGTTTTTT. Translating it yields CASSIIWATLTGELFF.

DNA for the CDR3: TGTGCCAGCAGCCACCTCACCCAGGTGGTGAACACTGAAGCTTTCTTT. Its protein is CASSHLTQVVNTEAFF. This chain links TRBV4-2 with TRBJ1-1; unclear D gene. The CDR3 covers 16 residues. Per germline, CDR1 LGHNA and CDR2 YNFKEQ. Trimming took 3 bases from V and 0 from J, leaving 14 bases between them.

Details on this clone: The same CDR3 is also encoded by other DNA sequences in this sample. V is TRBV12-3 or TRBV12-4 and J is TRBJ1-2; D possibly corresponds to TRBD1 (6 bases). The CDR3 has 12 amino acids. V lost 8 bases and J 8 bases, leaving 15 bases between the germline ends. The DNA of the CDR3 is TGTGCCAGCGGACCCGACAGGACCGGCTACACCTTC. Translation: CASGPDRTGYTF.

The rearrangement uses TRBV19 and TRBJ2-1; D is uncertain. The CDR3 is 15 residues long. Germline V lookup: CDR1 LNHDA, CDR2 SQIVND (reference sequence). The V end lost 6 bases, the J end lost 0 bases, and 12 bases lay between the germline ends. The CDR3 protein is CASSATDYSYNEQFF. As DNA, the CDR3 is TGTGCCAGTAGCGCTACAGATTACTCCTACAATGAGCAGTTCTTC.

The rearrangement joins TRBV11-2 to TRBJ2-7, with D possibly TRBD2 on 6 matching bases. The CDR3 contains 14 residues. CDR1 and CDR2 from the germline V gene are SGHAT and FQNNGV. The V end lost 3 bases, the J end lost 6 bases, and 15 bases lay between the germline ends. The CDR3 here is CASSFLGGFSEQYF. CDR3 nucleotide sequence: TGTGCCAGCAGCTTTCTGGGGGGTTTCTCCGAGCAGTACTTC.

The chain is built from TRBV7-2 and TRBJ2-5; the match to TRBD2 covers 8 bases. The CDR3 extends over 15 amino acids. CDR1 is SGHTA and CDR2 is FQGNSA in the germline V gene. V shed 2 bases and J 5 bases; nucleotides not matched to a gene: 7. CDR3 region: CASSLWSSGLETQYF. As DNA, the CDR3 is TGTGCCAGCAGCTTATGGTCTAGCGGGTTGGAGACCCAGTACTTC.

The chain has TRBV11-2 and TRBJ1-1; the D gene is possibly TRBD1 (5 bases). Trimming cost V 5 bases and J 6 bases, with 19 bases left between them. The CDR3 has 15 amino acids. Germline V CDR1 and CDR2: SGHAT, FQNNGV. CDR3 protein: CASSAWGRGWPEAFF. For the CDR3, the DNA is TGTGCCAGCAGCGCTTGGGGGAGGGGCTGGCCTGAAGCTTTCTTT.

The rearrangement uses TRBV6-5 and TRBJ1-4; the D is unclear. Trimming pared 7 bases from V and 7 bases from J, leaving 16 bases between. This CDR3 has 14 residues. Germline CDR1 reads MNHEY; CDR2 reads SVGAGI. The DNA of the CDR3 is TGTGCCAGCAACTCCCAGGCCCTTGGTGAAAAACTGTTTTTT. This codes for CASNSQALGEKLFF.

The chain links TRBV7-8 to TRBJ2-1; 14 nucleotides match TRBD2. With 2 bases clipped from V and 6 bases from J, the junction kept 3 bases outside the gene matches. The CDR3 loop spans 16 amino acids. CDR1 is SGHVS, CDR2 FQNEAQ, per germline. CDR3 amino acids: CASSLTGTSGSNEQFF. The CDR3 DNA follows: TGTGCCAGCAGCTTAACCGGGACTAGCGGGAGCAATGAGCAGTTCTTC.

This clone has only one observation. This rearrangement joins TRBV7-2 to TRBJ1-5, with TRBD1 as a possible D gene (5 bases). The CDR3 loop spans 14 amino acids. Germline CDR1 reads SGHTA; CDR2 reads FQGNSA. Between the trimmed V and J ends, which lost 5 bases and 5 bases, there was a span of 13 bases. CDR3 protein: CASSLQGFDQPQHF. The CDR3 region has the DNA TGTGCCAGCAGCCTGCAGGGTTTCGATCAGCCCCAGCATTTT.

V is TRBV11-2 and J is TRBJ1-6; D not resolved. V was pared by 3 bases and J by 5 bases, with 11 bases between. This CDR3 spans 15 amino acids. Germline CDR1 and CDR2: SGHAT and FQNNGV. CDR3 protein: CASSLRAGNNSPLHF. The CDR3 DNA reads as TGTGCCAGCAGCTTGAGGGCCGGGAATAATTCACCCCTCCACTTT.

The chain has TRBV7-3 and TRBJ2-2; TRBD2 might be the D (5 bases). The V and J ends lost 5 bases and 3 bases respectively, with 13 bases between them. The CDR3 has 15 residues. In germline, CDR1 is SGHTA, CDR2 FQGTGA. This CDR3 is CASSPGSAYTGELFF. The CDR3 coding sequence is TGTGCCAGCAGCCCTGGGAGCGCCTACACCGGGGAGCTGTTTTTT.

V gene TRBV4-2 combines with J gene TRBJ2-2; D uncertain. The V end lost 4 bases, the J end lost 3 bases, and 9 bases lay between the germline ends. Germline V gene sequence: CDR1 LGHNA, CDR2 YNFKEQ. CDR3 length: 14 residues. The CDR3 coding sequence is TGTGCCAGCAGCCCCCAGGCCGACACCGGGGAGCTGTTTTTT. Its translation: CASSPQADTGELFF.

This sequence joins TRBV27 and TRBJ2-3, with TRBD1 matching over 12 bases. The CDR3 spans 19 residues. CDR1 MNHEY and CDR2 SMNVEV come from the germline V gene (reference sequence). V was pared by 9 bases and J by 1 base, with 17 bases of the junction left unmatched. DNA of the CDR3: TGTGCCAGACTGACCGGGACAGGGGGCCTCCCTTCCCGCACAGATACGCAGTATTTT. Translating it yields CARLTGTGGLPSRTDTQYF.

The J gene is TRBJ1-2, the V gene TRBV7-9; 10 bases agree with TRBD1. With 6 bases clipped from V and 0 bases from J, the junction kept 7 bases outside the gene matches. CDR1 SEHNR and CDR2 FQNEAQ come from the germline V gene (reference sequence). The CDR3 loop spans 16 amino acids. CDR3 nucleotides: TGTGCCAGCAGATACAGCGGGACAGGGGCTAACTATGGCTACACCTTC. It yields the protein CASRYSGTGANYGYTF.